This T cell receptor (beta chain) was sequenced during a study of cytomegalovirus exposure and HLA in healthy donors. General observations from the study: A list of approximately 160 TCR beta chains associated with cytomegalovirus was given.

The V and J ends lost 8 bases and 0 bases, in that order; junction bases with no gene match: 8. The CDR3 has 15 residues. The germline CDR1 and CDR2 sequences are SNHLY and FYNNEI. Only in-frame clones appear in the TCRdb table, and some are missing; sequencing was by immunoSEQ multiplex PCR. This table has approximately 120,000 clones, 85% to 90% appearing once. As to this clone: Its antigen is currently unknown.

The chain links TRBV2 to TRBJ1-1; the match to TRBD1 covers 8 bases. Specimen: PBMCs. The clonotype comes from a woman aged 18 to 35 in good health and CMV-seronegative. CDR3 region: CASWTGSSMNTEAFF. CDR3 DNA sequence: TGTGCCAGCTGGACAGGGAGCTCAATGAACACTGAAGCTTTCTTT.